The source of this T cell receptor (beta chain) is a study of read filtering for tumor transcriptome and immune sequencing. Study at large: The cohort had roughly 17 men and around 15 women aged roughly 47 to 80, mean roughly 66 years. IR-seq gave about 3.5 to 10.27 million TCR reads per sample; RNA-seq gave roughly 80 to 1273. Study conclusions and caveats: Single-read clonotypes: roughly 86% of IR-seq clonotypes (roughly 4% of reads), 74.6% of RNA-seq clonotypes (roughly 45% of reads).

The library was built from around 0.4 ug RNA with molecular barcoded adaptors for alpha/delta and beta/gamma chains. TCRdb analysed the reads with MiXCR anew, one entry per CDR3 protein. The sample carries tens of thousands of distinct CDR3 sequences, under 20% recorded once. CDR1 SQVTM and CDR2 ANQGSEA come from the germline V gene. This CDR3 has 14 residues. Trimming took 7 bases from V and 0 from J, leaving 12 bases between them. This clonotype has ten or more counts. Its antigen is unknown. The source of this sequence is a donor at least 40 years old with multiple myeloma. V and J are TRBV29-1 and TRBJ2-2, with D unresolved. The sequenced sample consisted of a population of CD138-negative cells sorted from bone marrow. This chain's CDR3 is CSASRAPNTGELFF. DNA of the CDR3: TGCAGCGCCTCCCGGGCTCCGAACACCGGGGAGCTGTTTTTT.